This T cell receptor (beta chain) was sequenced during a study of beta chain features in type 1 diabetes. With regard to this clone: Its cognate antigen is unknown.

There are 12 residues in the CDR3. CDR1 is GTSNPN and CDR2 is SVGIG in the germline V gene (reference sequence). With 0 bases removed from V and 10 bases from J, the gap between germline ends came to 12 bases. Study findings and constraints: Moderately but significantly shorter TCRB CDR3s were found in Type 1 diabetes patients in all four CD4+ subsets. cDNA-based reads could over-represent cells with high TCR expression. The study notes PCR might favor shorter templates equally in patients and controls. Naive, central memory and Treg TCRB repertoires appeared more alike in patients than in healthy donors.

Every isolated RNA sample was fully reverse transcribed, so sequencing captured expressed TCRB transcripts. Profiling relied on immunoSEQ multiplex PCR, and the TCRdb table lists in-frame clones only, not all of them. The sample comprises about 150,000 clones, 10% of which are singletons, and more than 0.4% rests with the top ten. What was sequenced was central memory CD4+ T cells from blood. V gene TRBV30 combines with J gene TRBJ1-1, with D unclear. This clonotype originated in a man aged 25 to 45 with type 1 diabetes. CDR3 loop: CAWSVRGLRAFF. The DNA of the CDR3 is TGTGCCTGGAGTGTACGAGGACTCAGAGCTTTCTTT.